The 8 T cell receptor beta chains below were found in one sample sequenced in a study of T-cell reconstitution after alpha-beta-depleted transplantation in children. Preparation of the TCRbeta library involved a method that used unique molecular identifiers. TCRdb processed the PCR reads anew with MiXCR; each CDR3 protein has one entry. The table shows some 200,000 distinct CDR3 sequences, with about 6.3% occurring only once. Sequencing was performed on PBMCs from the stem cell graft donor, taken from the stem cell graft. These receptors originate from a human donor who donated a stem cell graft to a child with Wiskott-Aldrich syndrome.

This clonotype was seen repeatedly, ten times or more. The chain carries TRBV19 and TRBJ1-1; the D is unclear. Deletions cut 1 base from V and 4 bases from J, with 19 bases between. Germline lookup yields CDR1 LNHDA and CDR2 SQIVND (reference sequence). The CDR3 consists of 17 residues. Here the CDR3 DNA reads TGTGCCAGTAGTATAGGGGCAGGACTCCCGCCTGGCACTGAAGCTTTCTTT. Translating gives CASSIGAGLPPGTEAFF. Together with reference TRBV19 and TRBJ1-1, the CDR3 gives the full variable domain: DGGITQSPKYLFRKEGQNVTLSCEQNLNHDAMYWYRQDPGQGLRLIYYSQIVNDFQKGDIAEGYSVSREKKESFPLTVTSAQKNPTAFYLCASSIGAGLPPGTEAFFGQGTRLTVV.

This clonotype was counted between two and nine times. The chain links TRBV20-1 to TRBJ2-7, with D possibly matching TRBD1 (7 bases). CDR3 size: 12 residues. Germline CDR1 is DFQATT and CDR2 is SNEGSKA (reference sequence). Trimming removed 4 bases at V and 3 bases at J, with 10 bases between. The CDR3 DNA reads TGCAGTGCTACCAGGGGGGACTACGAGCAGTACTTC. The encoded protein is CSATRGDYEQYF.

This clonotype was seen many times. In DNA, the CDR3 is TGCGCCAGCAGTGATCGAAGGACCACTGAAGCTTTCTTT. Its protein product is CASSDRRTTEAFF. This chain uses TRBV10-1 with TRBJ1-1; D call uncertain. V dropped 3 bases and J dropped 4 bases, with 9 bases sitting between them. The CDR3 is 13 residues long. CDR1 is WNHNN, CDR2 SYGVQD, per germline (reference sequence).

This clonotype appeared a single time. The chain joins TRBV24-1 to TRBJ2-1; maybe TRBD1 (6 bases). CDR3 length equals 17 residues. Germline V CDR1 and CDR2: KGHDR, SFDVKD. CDR3 region: CGACDLGAGRLDNEQFF. CDR3 bases: TGTGGGGCCTGTGATTTGGGGGCTGGCAGGTTAGACAATGAGCAGTTCTTC.

There are many counts of this clonotype. The chain combines TRBV10-1 with TRBJ1-1; possible D gene TRBD1, 5 bases. The CDR3 extends over 14 amino acids. Germline CDR1 is WNHNN and CDR2 is SYGVQD (reference sequence). V gave up 8 bases and J gave up 2 bases, with 15 bases separating them. As DNA, the CDR3 is TGCGCCAGCTCCTTGGGGGTTGGAAACACTGAAGCTTTCTTT. It translates to CASSLGVGNTEAFF.

This clonotype has just a few counts. The chain combines TRBV20-1 with TRBJ2-5; 7 nucleotides match TRBD2. The CDR3 contains 16 residues. The V gene end was trimmed by 0 bases and the J gene end by 0 bases; junction bases not matched to a gene: 7. In germline, CDR1 is DFQATT, CDR2 SNEGSKA (reference sequence). The CDR3 coding sequence is TGCAGTGCTAGAGATCGGGGGGAGGCCAACCAAGAGACCCAGTACTTC. Translation gives CSARDRGEANQETQYF.

Only a few counts were recorded for this clonotype. The CDR3: CASSLVAGSTEAFF. The DNA for the CDR3 is TGTGCCAGCAGCTTGGTGGCAGGGAGCACTGAAGCTTTCTTT. This rearrangement joins TRBV11-2 to TRBJ1-1; possible D gene TRBD1, 5 bases. Trimming took 3 bases from V and 4 from J, leaving 12 bases between them. CDR3 length: 14 amino acids. The germline V gene has CDR1 SGHAT and CDR2 FQNNGV. The complete variable domain, with remaining parts taken from reference TRBV11-2 and TRBJ1-1, reads EAGVAQSPRYKIIEKRQSVAFWCNPISGHATLYWYQQILGQGPKLLIQFQNNGVVDDSQLPKDRFSAERLKGVDSTLKIQPAKLEDSAVYLCASSLVAGSTEAFFGQGTRLTVV.

Many counts were recorded for this clonotype. V gene TRBV5-1 combines with J gene TRBJ1-1; D is unclear. V was trimmed by 7 bases and J by 1 base, leaving 8 bases between them. CDR3 length: 12 amino acids. CDR1 and CDR2 (germline): SGHRS, YFSETQ. CDR3 sequence: CASGGRNTEAFF. CDR3 coding DNA: TGCGCCAGCGGCGGACGGAACACTGAAGCTTTCTTT.